One sample yielded the 2 T cell receptor beta chains listed below, sequenced in a study of PD-1 blockade in classical Hodgkin lymphoma. The time point here: cycle 4 day 1 (C4D1), after more than five weeks of nivolumab. In every patient, relapse followed autologous stem cell transplantation, while exposure to brentuximab vedotin differed. The repertoire was sequenced with immunoSEQ multiplex PCR; TCRdb's copy has only in-frame clones and lacks some. The top ten hold about 15% of the sample, which has 13,000 or so clones, approximately 81% seen once. Sample: peripheral blood mononuclear cells (PBMCs), taken before the fourth cycle of nivolumab. The receptors here all came from a human donor with classical Hodgkin lymphoma.

J is TRBJ1-2 and V is TRBV11-2; 7 bases are a match to TRBD1. The CDR3 contains 14 residues. Germline V lookup: CDR1 SGHAT, CDR2 FQNNGV. Trimming took 5 bases from V and 3 from J; bases not matched to a gene: 6. CDR3 region: CASSATDRDYGYTF. CDR3 nucleotide sequence: TGTGCCAGCAGCGCCACCGACAGGGACTATGGCTACACCTTC.

The chain has TRBV29-1 and TRBJ1-1; D ambiguous. The germline V and J ends were trimmed by 6 bases and 5 bases, with 10 bases remaining between them. Germline V gene data show CDR1 as SQVTM and CDR2 as ANQGSEA. This CDR3 has 11 amino acids. CDR3 DNA: TGCAGCGTGCTCGGATTTACTGAAGCTTTCTTT. Its protein is CSVLGFTEAFF.